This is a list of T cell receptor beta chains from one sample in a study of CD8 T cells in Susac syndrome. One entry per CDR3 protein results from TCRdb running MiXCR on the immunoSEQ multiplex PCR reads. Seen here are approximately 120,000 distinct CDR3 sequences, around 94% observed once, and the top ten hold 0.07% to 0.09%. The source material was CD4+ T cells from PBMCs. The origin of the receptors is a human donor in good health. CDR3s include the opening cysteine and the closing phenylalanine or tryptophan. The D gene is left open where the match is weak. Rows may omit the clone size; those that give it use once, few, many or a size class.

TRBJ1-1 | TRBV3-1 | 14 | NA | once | TGTGCCAGCACCTCAAGCGGGGGAAACACTGAAGCTTTCTTT | CASTSSGGNTEAFF
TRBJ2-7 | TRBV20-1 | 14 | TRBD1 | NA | TGCAGTGCTACCTCAGGGACAGGGTATTCCGAGCAGTACTTC | CSATSGTGYSEQYF
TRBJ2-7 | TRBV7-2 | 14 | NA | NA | TGTGCCAGCAGCTTAGGGGGCGGAACCTACGAGCAGTACTTC | CASSLGGGTYEQYF
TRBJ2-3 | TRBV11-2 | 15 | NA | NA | TGTGCCAGCAGCTTAGCAGTAGACAGCACAGATACGCAGTATTTT | CASSLAVDSTDTQYF
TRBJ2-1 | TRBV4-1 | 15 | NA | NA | TGCGCCAGCAGCCAAGATGGGGCAGGTTTCAATGAGCAGTTCTTC | CASSQDGAGFNEQFF
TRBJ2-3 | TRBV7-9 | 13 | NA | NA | TGTGCCAGCAGCTTAAATTGGGAAGATACGCAGTATTTT | CASSLNWEDTQYF
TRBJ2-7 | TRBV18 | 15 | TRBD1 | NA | TGTGCCAGCTCACCACCGCAGGGGGACCGGATCGAGCAGTACTTC | CASSPPQGDRIEQYF
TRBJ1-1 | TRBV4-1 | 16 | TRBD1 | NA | TGCGCCAGCAGCCAAGGGGGGGGCAGGGGGCGAACTGAAGCTTTCTTT | CASSQGGGRGRTEAFF
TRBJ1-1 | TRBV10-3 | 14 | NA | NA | TGTGCCATCAGTGACTCAAAGGGGAACACTGAAGCTTTCTTT | CAISDSKGNTEAFF
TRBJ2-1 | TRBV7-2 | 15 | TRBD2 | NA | TGTGCCAGCAGCTCTGGGACTAGCGCCGACAATGAGCAGTTCTTC | CASSSGTSADNEQFF
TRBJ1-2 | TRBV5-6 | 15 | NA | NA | TGTGCCAGCAACCGAAGACGAGGGGGGAACTATGGCTACACCTTC | CASNRRRGGNYGYTF
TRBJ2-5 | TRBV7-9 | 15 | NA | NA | TGTGCCAGCAGCTTAGTGGGGAAAGGGAAAGAGACCCAGTACTTC | CASSLVGKGKETQYF
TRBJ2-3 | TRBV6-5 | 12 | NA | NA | TGTGCCAGCAGGGAATGGGGGGATACGCAGTATTTT | CASREWGDTQYF
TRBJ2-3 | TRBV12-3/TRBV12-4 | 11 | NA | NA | TGTGCGGCATCTAGCACAGATACGCAGTATTTT | CAASSTDTQYF
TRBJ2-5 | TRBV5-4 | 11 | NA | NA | TGTGCCAGCAGCGTACGGGAGACCCAGTACTTC | CASSVRETQYF
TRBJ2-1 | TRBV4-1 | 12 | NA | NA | TGCGCCAGCAGCCAAAGTATTCGTGAGCAGTTCTTC | CASSQSIREQFF
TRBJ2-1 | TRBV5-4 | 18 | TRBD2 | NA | TGTGCCAGCCGACCGGGACTAGCGGGAGGCCGCTCCTACAATGAGCAGTTCTTC | CASRPGLAGGRSYNEQFF
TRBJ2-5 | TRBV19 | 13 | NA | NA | TGTGCCAGTAGTATTCAAGGAAAAGAGACCCAGTACTTC | CASSIQGKETQYF
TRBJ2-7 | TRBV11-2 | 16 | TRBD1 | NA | TGTGCCAGCAGCTCGATACGGACAGGGAGGTACTACGAGCAGTACTTC | CASSSIRTGRYYEQYF
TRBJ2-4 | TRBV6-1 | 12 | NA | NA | TGTGCCAGCACACTCGACATGAACATTCAGTACTTC | CASTLDMNIQYF
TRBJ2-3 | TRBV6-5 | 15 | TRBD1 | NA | TGTGCCAGCAGCCTTCGACAGGGGGCTGCAGATACGCAGTATTTT | CASSLRQGAADTQYF
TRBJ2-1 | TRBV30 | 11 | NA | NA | TGTGCCTGGGGCGGGGTGAATGAGCAGTTCTTC | CAWGGVNEQFF
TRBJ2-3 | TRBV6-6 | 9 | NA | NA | TGCGCTGCAGGAGATACGCAGTATTTT | CAAGDTQYF
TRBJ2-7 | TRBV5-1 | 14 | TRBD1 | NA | TGCGCCAGCAGCTCCCAGGGGGCGGCCTACGAGCAGTACTTC | CASSSQGAAYEQYF
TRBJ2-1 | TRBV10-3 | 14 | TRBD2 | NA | TGTGCCACCGGGACTAGCGGGAGGGACGGTGAGCAGTTCTTC | CATGTSGRDGEQFF
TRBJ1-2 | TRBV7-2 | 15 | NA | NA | TGTGCCAGCAGCTTAGAGCCCGGGACAAGGTCTGGCTACACCTTC | CASSLEPGTRSGYTF
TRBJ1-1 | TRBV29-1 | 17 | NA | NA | TGCAGCGCCGGAAACCGGGGAGGTTTTCGGATGAACACTGAAGCTTTCTTT | CSAGNRGGFRMNTEAFF
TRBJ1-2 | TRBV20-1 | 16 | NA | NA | TGCAGTGCTAGAGATGGGAAAGCGTCCGGGAGGTATGGCTACACCTTC | CSARDGKASGRYGYTF
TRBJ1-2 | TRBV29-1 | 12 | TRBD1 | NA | TGCAGCGTTGAAGGACAGGGTCCGGGCTACACCTTC | CSVEGQGPGYTF
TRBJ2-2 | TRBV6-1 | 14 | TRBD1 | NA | TGTGCCAACGGACAGGACTTGAACACCGGGGAGCTGTTTTTT | CANGQDLNTGELFF
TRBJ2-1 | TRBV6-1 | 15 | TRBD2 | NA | TGTGCCAGCAGGCAGCGGGAGGGCTCCTACAATGAGCAGTTCTTC | CASRQREGSYNEQFF